The rows below give T cell receptor beta chains drawn from one sample of a study of T cells in Graves' hyperthyroidism and ophthalmopathy. TCRdb processed the multiplex PCR reads anew with MiXCR; each CDR3 protein has one entry. The sample lists about 350,000 distinct CDR3 sequences, about 15% occurring once. Sequenced material: blood. The source is a woman aged 25 to 45 with Graves' hyperthyroidism. The CDR3 runs from the conserved cysteine through the conserved F or W. A D gene is named only where the DNA matches it firmly. Expanded clones are given a class, and other clones once, few, many or no size at all.

v_gene: TRBV28; abundance: once; d_gene: .; j_gene: TRBJ1-2; CDR3aa: CASSFEGQNYYGYTF; CDR3nt: TGTGCCAGCAGTTTCGAGGGGCAGAACTACTATGGCTACACCTTC
v_gene: TRBV18; abundance: few; d_gene: TRBD1; j_gene: TRBJ1-2; CDR3aa: CASSPSGTGIHGYTF; CDR3nt: TGTGCCAGCTCACCATCCGGGACAGGGATCCATGGCTACACCTTC
v_gene: TRBV5-1; abundance: .; d_gene: TRBD2; j_gene: TRBJ2-1; CDR3aa: CASSSLTSGNGDEQFF; CDR3nt: TGCGCCAGCAGCTCACTGACTAGCGGGAATGGCGATGAGCAGTTCTTC
v_gene: TRBV28; abundance: few; d_gene: .; j_gene: TRBJ2-1; CDR3aa: CASSGVLSSYNEQFF; CDR3nt: TGTGCCAGCAGTGGGGTGCTGAGCTCCTACAATGAGCAGTTCTTC
v_gene: TRBV9; abundance: .; d_gene: .; j_gene: TRBJ2-6; CDR3aa: CASSVEGEPSSGANVLTF; CDR3nt: TGTGCCAGCAGCGTAGAGGGGGAACCGAGCTCTGGGGCCAACGTCCTGACTTTC
v_gene: TRBV5-4; abundance: few; d_gene: TRBD1; j_gene: TRBJ2-7; CDR3aa: CASSPRGQGIYEQYF; CDR3nt: TGTGCCAGCAGCCCCCGGGGACAGGGAATCTACGAGCAGTACTTC
v_gene: TRBV6-2/TRBV6-3; abundance: many; d_gene: .; j_gene: TRBJ2-7; CDR3aa: CASTYLPGGANSYEQYF; CDR3nt: TGTGCCAGCACCTATTTGCCTGGGGGGGCCAACTCCTACGAGCAGTACTTC
v_gene: TRBV28; abundance: few; d_gene: TRBD2; j_gene: TRBJ2-1; CDR3aa: CASSGGGKEQFF; CDR3nt: TGTGCCAGTAGCGGGGGGGGGAAGGAGCAGTTCTTC
v_gene: TRBV11-2; abundance: .; d_gene: .; j_gene: TRBJ2-1; CDR3aa: CASSLEASADEQFF; CDR3nt: TGTGCCAGCAGCTTAGAGGCTAGCGCCGATGAGCAGTTCTTC
v_gene: TRBV27; abundance: .; d_gene: .; j_gene: TRBJ2-7; CDR3aa: CASNNGRGRQYF; CDR3nt: TGTGCCAGCAACAATGGGAGAGGTAGGCAGTACTTC
v_gene: TRBV12-3/TRBV12-4; abundance: .; d_gene: TRBD1; j_gene: TRBJ1-4; CDR3aa: CASSLARQGAISTNEKLFF; CDR3nt: TGTGCCAGCAGCCTAGCCCGACAGGGGGCGATTTCTACTAATGAAAAACTGTTTTTT
v_gene: TRBV12-3/TRBV12-4; abundance: many; d_gene: TRBD1; j_gene: TRBJ2-1; CDR3aa: CASSSPTLGQGDYNEQFF; CDR3nt: TGTGCCAGCAGTTCACCTACCCTAGGACAGGGGGACTACAATGAGCAGTTCTTC
v_gene: TRBV6-9; abundance: few; d_gene: .; j_gene: TRBJ2-6; CDR3aa: CASSYLPISGQYSGANVLTF; CDR3nt: TGTGCCAGCAGTTACCTCCCGATTTCCGGACAGTACTCTGGGGCCAACGTCCTGACTTTC
v_gene: TRBV2; abundance: many; d_gene: TRBD2; j_gene: TRBJ2-5; CDR3aa: CASSEGTRPEETQYF; CDR3nt: TGTGCCAGCAGTGAGGGGACTAGGCCTGAGGAGACCCAGTACTTC
v_gene: TRBV2; abundance: many; d_gene: .; j_gene: TRBJ1-1; CDR3aa: CASKGTQGNTEAFF; CDR3nt: TGTGCCAGCAAAGGGACACAGGGTAACACTGAAGCTTTCTTT
v_gene: TRBV7-2; abundance: many; d_gene: .; j_gene: TRBJ2-7; CDR3aa: CASSLGGGGRLRRDEQYF; CDR3nt: TGTGCCAGCAGCTTAGGAGGTGGCGGTCGGCTACGAAGGGACGAGCAGTACTTC